This T cell receptor beta chain derives from a study of PD-L1 blockade in urothelial cancer. Study-wide background: In the mid-2010s, patients got going on atezolizumab, taking 1,200 mg intravenously every 3 weeks. The researchers analyzed blood 3 weeks (second dose) and 6 weeks after treatment start. Male sex and bladder-origin urothelial cancer characterized about 85% of the roughly 30 patients.

Time point reported: pretreatment peripheral blood. Metastatic or locally advanced urothelial carcinoma was present in the patients. Germline CDR1 is GTSNPN and CDR2 is SVGIG (reference sequence). Trimming removed 2 bases from V and 0 bases from J, with 9 bases in between. The CDR3 sequence is 14 residues long. The repertoire was sequenced with immunoSEQ multiplex PCR; TCRdb's copy has only in-frame clones and lacks some. This table holds around 100,000 clones, roughly 91% found once. The sequence was obtained from a man aged 55 to 70 with urothelial cancer. This sequence joins TRBV30 and TRBJ2-3; possible D gene TRBD2, 6 bases. Specimen: PBMCs, collected around atezolizumab (anti-PD-L1) treatment. CDR3 sequence: CAWSSGSSTDTQYF. For the CDR3, the DNA is TGTGCCTGGAGTAGCGGGTCTAGCACAGATACGCAGTATTTT.